This TCR beta chain derives from a study of shared clonotypes between healthy human individuals. Original handling: Filtering differed, since immunoSEQ gave only junction sequences and no quality scores. Only in-frame clones appear in the TCRdb table, and some are missing; sequencing was by immunoSEQ multiplex PCR. V, J and clone size are taken as reported in that table, and D and trimming were inferred from the DNA itself. The data hold 950,000 to 1,200,000 clones, with roughly 80% observed a single time. The germline CDR1 and CDR2 sequences are MNHNS and SASEGT. Trimming pared 4 bases from V and 4 bases from J, leaving 22 bases between. The CDR3 sequence is 17 residues long.

The rearrangement uses TRBV6-1 and TRBJ1-1; no firm D call. The sequencing sample was made of memory CD4+ T cells from PBMCs. Subset described: CD45RA-negative fraction. This clonotype originated in a young man in good health. Some clones in this sample may be carry-over from other donors' samples. The CDR3: CASSVLSRPRISTEAFF. CDR3 DNA sequence: TGTGCCAGCAGTGTTCTTTCCCGTCCAAGAATTTCCACTGAAGCTTTCTTT.